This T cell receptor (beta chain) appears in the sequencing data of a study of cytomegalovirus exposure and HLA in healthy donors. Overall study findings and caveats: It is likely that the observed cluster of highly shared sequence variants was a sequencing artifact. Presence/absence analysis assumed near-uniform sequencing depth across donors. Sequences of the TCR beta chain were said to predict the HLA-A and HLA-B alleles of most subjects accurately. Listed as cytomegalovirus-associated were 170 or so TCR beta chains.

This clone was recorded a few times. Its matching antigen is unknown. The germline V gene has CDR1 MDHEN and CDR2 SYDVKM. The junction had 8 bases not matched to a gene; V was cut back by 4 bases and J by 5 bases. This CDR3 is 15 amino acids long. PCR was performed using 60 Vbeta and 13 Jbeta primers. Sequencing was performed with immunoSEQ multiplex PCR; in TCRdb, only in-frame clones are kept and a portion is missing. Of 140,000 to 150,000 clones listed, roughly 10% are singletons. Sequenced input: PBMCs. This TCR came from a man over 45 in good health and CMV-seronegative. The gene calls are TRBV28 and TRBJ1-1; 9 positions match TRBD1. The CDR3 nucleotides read TGTGCCAGCAGTTACCCGGGACAGGGTAGTACTGAAGCTTTCTTT. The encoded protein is CASSYPGQGSTEAFF.